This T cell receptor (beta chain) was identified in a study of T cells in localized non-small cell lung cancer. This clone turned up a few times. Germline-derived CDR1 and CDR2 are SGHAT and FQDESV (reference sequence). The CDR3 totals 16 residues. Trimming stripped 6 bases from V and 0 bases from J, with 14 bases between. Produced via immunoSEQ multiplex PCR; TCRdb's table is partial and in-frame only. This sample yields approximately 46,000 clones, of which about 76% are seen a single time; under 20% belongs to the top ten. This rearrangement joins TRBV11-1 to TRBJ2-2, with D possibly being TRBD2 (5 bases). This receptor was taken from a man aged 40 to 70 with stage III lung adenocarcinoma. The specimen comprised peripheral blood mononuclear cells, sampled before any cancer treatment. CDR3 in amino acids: CASSRGRATNTGELFF. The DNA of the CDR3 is TGTGCCAGCAGTCGAGGGAGAGCGACGAACACCGGGGAGCTGTTTTTT.